The clone carrying this TCR beta chain occurred once. Its target is unknown. The record originates from a study of T cell responses to AZD1222 COVID-19 vaccine. At the level of the study: Second-dose intervals near 4 or 12 weeks were combined. General study results and limits: Possibly, clonal diversity was underestimated; donors were largely white British and included more females.

The assay was immunoSEQ multiplex PCR, and TCRdb's table has in-frame clones only and misses some. The repertoire holds tens of thousands of clones, with 89% as singletons. The CDR3 spans 15 residues. The germline CDR1 and CDR2 sequences are SEHNR and FQNEAQ (reference sequence). V shed 1 base and J shed 0 bases, with 10 bases lying between them. The chain recombines TRBV7-9 with TRBJ2-7, with a tentative D call TRBD2 (6 bases). The starting material was peripheral blood, obtained on day 0 of AZD1222 vaccination. This receptor was taken from an adult in good health. The CDR3 DNA reads TGTGCCAGCAGCTTAGATGCGGGAAACTCCTACGAGCAGTACTTC. Protein: CASSLDAGNSYEQYF.